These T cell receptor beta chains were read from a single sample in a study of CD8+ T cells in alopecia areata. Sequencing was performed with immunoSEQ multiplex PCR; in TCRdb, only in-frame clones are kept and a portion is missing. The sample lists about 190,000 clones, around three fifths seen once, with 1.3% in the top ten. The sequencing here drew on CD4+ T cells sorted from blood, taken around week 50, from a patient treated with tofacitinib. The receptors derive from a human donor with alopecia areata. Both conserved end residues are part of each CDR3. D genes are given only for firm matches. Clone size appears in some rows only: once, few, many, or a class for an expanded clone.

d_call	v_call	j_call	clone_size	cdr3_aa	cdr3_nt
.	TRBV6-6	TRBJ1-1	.	CASLKDGEAFF	TGTGCCAGCCTGAAGGACGGTGAAGCTTTCTTT
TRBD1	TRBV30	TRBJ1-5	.	CAWSTGQGNQPQHF	TGTGCCTGGAGTACAGGACAGGGCAATCAGCCCCAGCATTTT
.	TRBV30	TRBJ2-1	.	CAWSVVIGAGGNEQFF	TGTGCCTGGAGTGTAGTCATAGGGGCTGGGGGAAATGAGCAGTTCTTC
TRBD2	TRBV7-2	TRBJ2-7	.	CASSSYSGAHEQYF	TGTGCCAGCAGCTCATATAGCGGGGCTCACGAGCAGTACTTC
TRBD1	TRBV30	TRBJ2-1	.	CAWSVEEQGRWHEQFF	TGTGCCTGGAGTGTAGAAGAACAGGGGCGCTGGCATGAGCAGTTCTTC
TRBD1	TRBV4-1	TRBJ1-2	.	CASTPGGMGGYTF	TGCGCCAGCACGCCAGGGGGTATGGGTGGCTACACCTTC
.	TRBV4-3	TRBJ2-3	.	CASSQDRGGGTQYF	TGCGCCAGCAGCCAAGACCGAGGCGGCGGTACGCAGTATTTT
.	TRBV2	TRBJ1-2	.	CASSGRGDYGYTF	TGTGCCAGCAGTGGGCGAGGGGACTATGGCTACACCTTC
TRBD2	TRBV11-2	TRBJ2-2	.	CASSLVLLSGGNTGELFF	TGTGCCAGCAGCTTAGTGCTCCTTAGCGGGGGGAACACCGGGGAGCTGTTTTTT
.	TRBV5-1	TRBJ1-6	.	CASSLAGSTAGSPLHF	TGCGCCAGCAGCTTGGCCGGCAGCACTGCTGGTTCACCCCTCCACTTT
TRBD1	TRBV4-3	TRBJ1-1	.	CASSPDRGTEAFF	TGCGCCAGCAGCCCGGACAGGGGCACTGAAGCTTTCTTT
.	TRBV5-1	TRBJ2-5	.	CASSQGGLGTEETQYF	TGCGCCAGCAGCCAAGGTGGGCTGGGTACTGAAGAGACCCAGTACTTC
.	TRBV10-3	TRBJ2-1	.	CAISEGGYEQFF	TGTGCCATCAGTGAGGGTGGGTATGAGCAGTTCTTC
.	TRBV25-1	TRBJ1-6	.	CASSVTSGPLHF	TGTGCCAGCAGTGTAACCTCGGGGCCCCTCCACTTT
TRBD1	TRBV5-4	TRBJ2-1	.	CASSSNVGGGEQFF	TGTGCCAGCAGCTCAAACGTAGGGGGCGGTGAGCAGTTCTTC
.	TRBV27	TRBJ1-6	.	CASSFSSGSYNSPLHF	TGTGCCAGCAGCTTCTCATCGGGCTCCTATAATTCACCCCTCCACTTT
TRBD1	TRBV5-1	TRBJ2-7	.	CASSLGPGQLREQYF	TGCGCCAGCAGCTTGGGCCCGGGACAGCTTCGCGAGCAGTACTTC
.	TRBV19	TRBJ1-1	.	CASTSVPWGTEAFF	TGTGCCAGCACTTCGGTCCCCTGGGGGACTGAAGCTTTCTTT
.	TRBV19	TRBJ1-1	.	CASRPDRSIDEAFF	TGTGCCAGTAGGCCTGACAGATCGATTGACGAAGCTTTCTTT
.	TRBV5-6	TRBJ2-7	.	CASSLNYEQYF	TGTGCCAGCAGCCTGAACTACGAGCAGTACTTC
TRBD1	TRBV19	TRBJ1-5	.	CASGQGWYQPQHF	TGTGCCAGTGGACAGGGATGGTATCAGCCCCAGCATTTT
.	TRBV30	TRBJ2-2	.	CAWSAGGLTDGNTGELFF	TGTGCCTGGAGTGCAGGAGGTCTGACGGATGGGAACACCGGGGAGCTGTTTTTT
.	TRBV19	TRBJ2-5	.	CASSSGLQPGETQYF	TGTGCCAGTAGTTCCGGACTGCAACCCGGGGAGACCCAGTACTTC
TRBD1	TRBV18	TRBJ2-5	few	CASSPTRGQQETQYF	TGTGCCAGCTCACCAACCAGGGGACAGCAGGAGACCCAGTACTTC
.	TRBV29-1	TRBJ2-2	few	CSVETNTGELFF	TGCAGCGTTGAGACGAACACCGGGGAGCTGTTTTTT
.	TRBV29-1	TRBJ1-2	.	CSVEELRTDNYGYTF	TGCAGCGTTGAAGAGCTCCGGACAGACAACTATGGCTACACCTTC
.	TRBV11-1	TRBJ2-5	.	CASSKARAIRETQYF	TGTGCCAGCAGCAAGGCCAGGGCGATTCGGGAGACCCAGTACTTC
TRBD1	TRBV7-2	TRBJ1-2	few	CASSLDNRGSGGYTF	TGTGCCAGCAGCTTAGATAACAGGGGCAGCGGTGGCTACACCTTC
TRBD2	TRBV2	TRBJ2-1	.	CASSGLAELNEQFF	TGTGCCAGCAGTGGACTAGCGGAGCTCAATGAGCAGTTCTTC
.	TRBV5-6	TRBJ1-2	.	CASIGGYGYTF	TGTGCCAGCATCGGTGGCTATGGCTACACCTTC
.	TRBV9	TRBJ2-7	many	CASSLTADFYEQYF	TGTGCCAGCAGCCTCACAGCAGATTTCTACGAGCAGTACTTC
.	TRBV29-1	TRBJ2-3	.	CSESVADTQYF	TGCAGCGAATCAGTGGCGGATACGCAGTATTTT
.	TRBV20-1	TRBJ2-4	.	CSAPNLDIQYF	TGCAGTGCTCCGAACCTGGACATTCAGTACTTC
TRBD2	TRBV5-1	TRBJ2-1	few	CASSREGFVNEQFF	TGCGCCAGCAGCCGGGAGGGGTTCGTAAATGAGCAGTTCTTC
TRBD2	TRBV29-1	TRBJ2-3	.	CSAALTSRTDTQYF	TGCAGCGCGGCCTTGACTAGCCGCACAGATACGCAGTATTTT
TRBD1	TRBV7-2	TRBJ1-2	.	CASSLAGTGVGYTF	TGTGCCAGCAGCTTGGCCGGGACAGGGGTAGGCTACACCTTC
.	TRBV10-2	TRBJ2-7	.	CASSTMGGFGEQYF	TGCGCCAGCAGCACCATGGGGGGTTTTGGCGAGCAGTACTTC
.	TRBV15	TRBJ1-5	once	CATSRGQINQPQHF	TGTGCCACCAGCCGGGGGCAGATTAATCAGCCCCAGCATTTT
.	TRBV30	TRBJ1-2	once	CAWRLQAIYGYTF	TGTGCCTGGAGGCTACAGGCTATCTATGGCTACACCTTC
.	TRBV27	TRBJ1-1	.	CASSLGRGAEAFF	TGTGCCAGCAGTTTAGGCAGGGGCGCTGAAGCTTTCTTT